This T cell receptor (beta chain) appears in the sequencing data of a study of T-cell memory formation after mild COVID-19. Whole-study results and caveats: A balance of CD4 and CD8 characterized clones contracting day 15 to 85, whereas later expanders leaned CD4+. Among CD4+ contracting clones, most were CM and EM, and CD8+ ones EMRA.

One entry per CDR3 protein, called by TCRdb with MiXCR from the 5' RACE reads. There are 300,000 to 350,000 distinct CDR3 sequences in the sample; roughly 21% occur only once, and under 25% lies in the top ten. This clonotype was observed a handful of times. Its matching antigen is unknown. Trimming removed 5 bases at V and 4 bases at J, with 15 bases between. CDR3 length: 15 amino acids. Germline assignment: CDR1 SEHNR and CDR2 FQNEAQ (reference sequence). This TCR came from a young man who had mild COVID-19 (a few samples of this study predate the infection). Cell type and time point are not known. Sequencing used PBMCs or a T cell subset sorted from them (not recorded which). The chain employs TRBV7-9 and TRBJ1-5, with TRBD1 as a possible D gene (5 bases). CDR3 in amino acids: CASSVGRWGNQPQHF. In DNA form, the CDR3 reads TGTGCCAGCAGCGTCGGACGGTGGGGGAATCAGCCCCAGCATTTT.